This is a list of T cell receptor beta chains from one sample in a study of blood T cell repertoires in COVID-19. Using immunoSEQ multiplex PCR, the repertoire was profiled, and TCRdb retains in-frame clones only, with some absent. Here the sample spans 290,000 or so clones, roughly 86% being singletons. Sequencing was performed on PBMCs or T cells enriched from blood (not recorded which). The receptors come from a woman aged 18-35 years who had recovered from COVID-19. Both conserved end residues are part of each CDR3. Each record gives: J gene, D gene, V gene, clone size, CDR3 protein, CDR3 DNA. The D gene is left open where the match is weak. Where a row states a size, it is once, few, many or the class of an expanded clone; other rows omit it.

TRBJ2-5 | - | TRBV3-1/TRBV3-2 | once | CASSPPGRETQYF | TGTGCCAGCAGCCCCCCCGGGAGAGAGACCCAGTACTTC
TRBJ2-7 | TRBD1 | TRBV6-1 | - | CASSAPRTGKTYEQYF | TGTGCCAGCAGTGCCCCCCGGACAGGGAAGACCTACGAGCAGTACTTC
TRBJ1-3 | TRBD1 | TRBV19 | - | CASSIGTGVAPGNTIYF | TGTGCCAGTAGTATCGGGACAGGGGTTGCACCTGGAAACACCATATATTTT
TRBJ2-1 | TRBD2 | TRBV3-1/TRBV3-2 | - | CASSQDWSGKQFF | TGTGCCAGCAGCCAAGATTGGAGCGGGAAGCAGTTCTTC
TRBJ1-1 | - | TRBV27 | - | CASSFIGGLSTEAFF | TGTGCCAGCAGTTTTATAGGGGGTTTAAGCACTGAAGCTTTCTTT
TRBJ2-7 | - | TRBV7-2 | few | CASSVDSSRYEQYF | TGTGCCAGCAGCGTAGACAGCTCGCGCTACGAGCAGTACTTC
TRBJ1-1 | - | TRBV5-1 | - | CASSPLAGTEAFF | TGCGCCAGCAGCCCCCTTGCGGGGACTGAAGCTTTCTTT
TRBJ1-2 | TRBD1 | TRBV6-5 | - | CASSPGQGSGYTF | TGTGCCAGCAGCCCGGGACAGGGTAGCGGCTACACCTTC
TRBJ1-5 | TRBD1 | TRBV18 | - | CASSSTTGPVQPQHF | TGTGCCAGCTCAAGCACGACAGGGCCGGTTCAGCCCCAGCATTTT
TRBJ2-2 | - | TRBV4-3 | - | CASSDRNTGELFF | TGCGCCAGCAGCGACAGGAACACCGGGGAGCTGTTTTTT
TRBJ1-2 | TRBD1 | TRBV4-3 | - | CASSQDPGGGWNGYTF | TGCGCCAGCAGCCAAGATCCAGGGGGCGGATGGAATGGCTACACCTTC
TRBJ1-3 | TRBD1 | TRBV5-1 | few | CASSFGTGSGNTIYF | TGCGCCAGCAGCTTTGGGACAGGCTCTGGAAACACCATATATTTT
TRBJ2-5 | - | TRBV7-6 | - | CASSSRGQGQETQYF | TGTGCCAGCAGCTCGCGGGGGCAGGGGCAAGAGACCCAGTACTTC
TRBJ1-1 | - | TRBV29-1 | few | CSVGLDTAVAFF | TGCAGCGTTGGGTTGGACACTGCAGTGGCTTTCTTT
TRBJ2-1 | - | TRBV27 | - | CASSLHRKYQGMDNEQFF | TGTGCCAGCAGTTTACACCGCAAGTACCAGGGAATGGACAATGAGCAGTTCTTC
TRBJ1-2 | TRBD1 | TRBV9 | - | CASSAGQAHYGYTF | TGTGCCAGCAGCGCCGGACAGGCGCACTATGGCTACACCTTC
TRBJ2-7 | - | TRBV5-4 | - | CASSRDSYEQYF | TGTGCCAGCAGCCGCGACAGCTACGAGCAGTACTTC
TRBJ2-7 | TRBD1 | TRBV2 | - | CASSHRDSSYEQYF | TGTGCCAGCAGCCACCGGGACAGCTCCTACGAGCAGTACTTC
TRBJ2-1 | TRBD2 | TRBV6-1 | - | CASSELAGGTYNEQFF | TGTGCCAGCAGTGAGTTAGCGGGAGGGACGTACAATGAGCAGTTCTTC
TRBJ2-2 | - | TRBV23-1 | once | CASSTAGAPPTNTGELFF | TGCGCCAGCAGTACTGCGGGGGCGCCCCCGACGAACACCGGGGAGCTGTTTTTT
TRBJ1-4 | - | TRBV2 | - | CASTRGWDLGEKLFF | TGTGCCAGCACCCGAGGTTGGGACTTGGGTGAAAAACTGTTTTTT
TRBJ2-3 | TRBD2 | TRBV9 | - | CASSVEPSGSTDTQYF | TGTGCCAGCAGCGTAGAACCTAGCGGTAGCACAGATACGCAGTATTTT
TRBJ2-7 | TRBD1 | TRBV4-3 | once | CASSQQPGGYEQYF | TGCGCCAGCAGCCAGCAGCCAGGGGGCTACGAGCAGTACTTC
TRBJ2-7 | TRBD1 | TRBV30 | - | CACHRDRGSYEQYF | TGTGCCTGTCACCGGGACAGGGGCTCCTACGAGCAGTACTTC
TRBJ2-7 | - | TRBV7-6 | - | CASSLGPVAEYEQYF | TGTGCCAGCAGCTTAGGGCCCGTGGCGGAATACGAGCAGTACTTC
TRBJ2-2 | TRBD2 | TRBV2 | - | CASGLEWSTGELFF | TGTGCCAGCGGACTAGAATGGAGCACCGGGGAGCTGTTTTTT
TRBJ2-7 | - | TRBV6-1 | once | CASSDVTSGYEQYF | TGTGCCAGCAGTGATGTGACTAGTGGCTACGAGCAGTACTTC
TRBJ1-1 | - | TRBV4-3 | - | CASSQGEHTEAFF | TGCGCCAGCAGCCAAGGGGAGCACACTGAAGCTTTCTTT
TRBJ1-4 | - | TRBV30 | - | CAWEQGSNEKLFF | TGTGCCTGGGAACAGGGTTCTAATGAAAAACTGTTTTTT
TRBJ2-1 | TRBD2 | TRBV28 | few | CASSASTLGLGLENEQFF | TGTGCCAGCAGTGCTTCTACTTTAGGACTAGGCCTAGAAAATGAGCAGTTCTTC
TRBJ1-2 | - | TRBV4-1 | - | CASSQDGRGGYGYTF | TGCGCCAGCAGCCAAGATGGACGGGGAGGCTATGGCTACACCTTC
TRBJ1-4 | TRBD1 | TRBV27 | - | CASRLTGGERTNEKLFF | TGTGCCAGCCGCCTGACAGGGGGCGAGAGAACTAATGAAAAACTGTTTTTT
TRBJ1-5 | TRBD1 | TRBV7-2 | - | CASSPAGGLLQPQHF | TGTGCCAGCAGCCCAGCAGGGGGCTTACTGCAGCCCCAGCATTTT
TRBJ2-1 | - | TRBV3-1/TRBV3-2 | once | CASSPGGDEQFF | TGTGCCAGCAGCCCCGGGGGAGATGAGCAGTTCTTC
TRBJ1-4 | - | TRBV7-9 | once | CASSLGRGEKLFF | TGTGCCAGCAGTCTTGGGAGGGGTGAAAAACTGTTTTTT
TRBJ2-1 | TRBD2 | TRBV6-5 | - | CASSRGTSGGNEQFF | TGTGCCAGCAGCCGCGGGACTAGCGGGGGGAATGAGCAGTTCTTC
TRBJ2-7 | TRBD1 | TRBV6-5 | - | CASRPTGVTYEQYF | TGTGCCAGCAGGCCGACAGGGGTCACCTACGAGCAGTACTTC
TRBJ1-3 | TRBD1 | TRBV5-6 | - | CASGQGSGNTIYF | TGTGCCAGCGGACAGGGGTCTGGAAACACCATATATTTT
TRBJ2-3 | - | TRBV11-3 | once | CASSFGGLSTDTQYF | TGTGCCAGCAGCTTTGGGGGCCTAAGCACAGATACGCAGTATTTT
TRBJ2-7 | TRBD1 | TRBV19 | - | CASSSGQGSYEQYF | TGTGCCAGTAGTTCTGGACAGGGATCCTACGAGCAGTACTTC
TRBJ2-4 | - | TRBV12-5 | - | CASGLDGLGERFIAKNIQYF | TGTGCTAGTGGTTTGGACGGTCTCGGGGAGCGATTTATAGCCAAAAACATTCAGTACTTC
TRBJ1-2 | TRBD1 | TRBV2 | - | CASSEEGQGYTGTF | TGTGCCAGCAGTGAAGAGGGACAGGGGTATACCGGCACCTTC
TRBJ2-5 | TRBD2 | TRBV28 | - | CASSFGGARETQYF | TGTGCCAGCAGTTTCGGGGGGGCTCGGGAGACCCAGTACTTC
TRBJ1-3 | TRBD1 | TRBV28 | - | CASMGQITGNTIYF | TGTGCCAGCATGGGACAGATAACTGGAAACACCATATATTTT
TRBJ2-1 | TRBD1 | TRBV27 | - | CASTKGQGNNEQFF | TGTGCCAGCACAAAGGGACAGGGAAACAATGAGCAGTTCTTC
TRBJ2-2 | - | TRBV4-1 | - | CASSFLGGTGELFF | TGCGCCAGCAGCTTCTTGGGGGGTACCGGGGAGCTGTTTTTT
TRBJ1-2 | - | TRBV19 | once | CASSPRVGATYGYTF | TGTGCCAGTAGTCCACGTGTAGGGGCCACCTATGGCTACACCTTC
TRBJ1-1 | - | TRBV5-4 | - | CASSLSPGPMNTEAFF | TGTGCCAGCAGCTTGAGTCCAGGGCCCATGAACACTGAAGCTTTCTTT
TRBJ2-1 | - | TRBV7-9 | - | CASSLFDLVNEQFF | TGTGCCAGCAGCTTATTCGACTTGGTCAATGAGCAGTTCTTC
TRBJ2-2 | - | TRBV2 | - | CASSELASNTGELFF | TGTGCCAGCAGTGAATTGGCTAGCAACACCGGGGAGCTGTTTTTT
TRBJ1-1 | - | TRBV3-1/TRBV3-2 | - | CASSQDVPPPQGNLPAVAAFF | TGTGCCAGCAGCCAAGATGTCCCTCCCCCACAGGGAAACCTCCCCGCGGTAGCGGCTTTCTTT
TRBJ1-2 | - | TRBV12-3/TRBV12-4 | - | CASSFGTNYGYTF | TGTGCCAGCAGTTTTGGGACAAACTATGGCTACACCTTC